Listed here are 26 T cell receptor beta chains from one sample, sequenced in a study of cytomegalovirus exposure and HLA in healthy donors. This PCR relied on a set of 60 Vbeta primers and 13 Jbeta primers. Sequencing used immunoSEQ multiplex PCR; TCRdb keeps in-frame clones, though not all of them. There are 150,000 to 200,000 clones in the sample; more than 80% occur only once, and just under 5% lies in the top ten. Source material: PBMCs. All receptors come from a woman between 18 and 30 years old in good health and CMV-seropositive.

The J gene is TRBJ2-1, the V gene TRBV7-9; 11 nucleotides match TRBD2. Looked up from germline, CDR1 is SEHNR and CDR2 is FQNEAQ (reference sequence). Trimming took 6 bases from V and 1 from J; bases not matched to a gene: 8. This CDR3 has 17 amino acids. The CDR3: CASRSVTSGGSYNEQFF. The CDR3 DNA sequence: TGTGCCAGCAGGTCCGTCACTAGCGGGGGATCCTACAATGAGCAGTTCTTC.

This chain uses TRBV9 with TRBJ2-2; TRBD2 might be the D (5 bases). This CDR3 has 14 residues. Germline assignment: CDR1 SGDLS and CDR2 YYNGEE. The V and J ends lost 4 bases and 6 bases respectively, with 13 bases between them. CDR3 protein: CASSSRTGAGELFF. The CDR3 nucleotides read TGTGCCAGCAGCTCCCGGACCGGGGCCGGGGAGCTGTTTTTT.

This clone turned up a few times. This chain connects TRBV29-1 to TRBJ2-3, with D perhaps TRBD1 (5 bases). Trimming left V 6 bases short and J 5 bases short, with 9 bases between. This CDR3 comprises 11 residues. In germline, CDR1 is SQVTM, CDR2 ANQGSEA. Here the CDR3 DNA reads TGCAGCGTCAGGCAGGGAGATACGCAGTATTTT. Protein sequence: CSVRQGDTQYF.

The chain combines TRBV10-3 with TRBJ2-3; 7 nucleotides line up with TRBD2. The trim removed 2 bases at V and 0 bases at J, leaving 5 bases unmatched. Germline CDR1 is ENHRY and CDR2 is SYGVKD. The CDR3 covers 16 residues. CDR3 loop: CAISEGGGASTDTQYF. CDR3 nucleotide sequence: TGTGCCATCAGTGAGGGCGGGGGTGCCAGCACAGATACGCAGTATTTT.

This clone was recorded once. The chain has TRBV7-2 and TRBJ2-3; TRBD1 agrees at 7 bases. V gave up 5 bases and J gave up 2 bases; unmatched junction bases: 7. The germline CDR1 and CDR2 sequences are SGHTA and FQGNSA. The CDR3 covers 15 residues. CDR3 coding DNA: TGTGCCAGCAGCCCCATGGGACAGACCACAGATACGCAGTATTTT. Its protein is CASSPMGQTTDTQYF.

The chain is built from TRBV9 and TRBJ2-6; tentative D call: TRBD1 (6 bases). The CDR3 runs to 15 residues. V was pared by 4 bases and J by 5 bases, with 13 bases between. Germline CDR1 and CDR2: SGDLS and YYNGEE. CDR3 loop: CASSPTGSRANVLTF. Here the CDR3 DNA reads TGTGCCAGCAGCCCGACAGGTTCCAGGGCCAACGTCCTGACTTTC.

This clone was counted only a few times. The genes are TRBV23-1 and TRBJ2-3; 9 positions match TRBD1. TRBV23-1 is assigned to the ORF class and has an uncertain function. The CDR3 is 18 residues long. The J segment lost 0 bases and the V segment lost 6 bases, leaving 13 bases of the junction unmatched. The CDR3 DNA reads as TGCGCCAGCAGGGACCGCGGGACAGGGCCTCCTAGCACAGATACGCAGTATTTT. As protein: CASRDRGTGPPSTDTQYF.

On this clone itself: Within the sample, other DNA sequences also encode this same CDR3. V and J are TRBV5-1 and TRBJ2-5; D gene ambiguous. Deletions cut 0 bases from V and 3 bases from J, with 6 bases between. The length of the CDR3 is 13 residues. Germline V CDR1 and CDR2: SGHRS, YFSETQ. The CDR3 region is CASSLGGEETQYF. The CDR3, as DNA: TGCGCCAGCAGCTTGGGCGGAGAAGAGACCCAGTACTTC.

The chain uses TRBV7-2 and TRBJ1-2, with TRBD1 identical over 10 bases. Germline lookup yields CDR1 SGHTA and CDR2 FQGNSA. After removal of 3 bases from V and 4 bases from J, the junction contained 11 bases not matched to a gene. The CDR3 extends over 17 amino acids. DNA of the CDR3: TGTGCCAGCAGCTTCGGTACTAGGGGACAGGGGACCTATGGCTACACCTTC. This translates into CASSFGTRGQGTYGYTF.

The CDR3 DNA reads TGCGCCAGCAGCTCCCGACAGACAGGGGAGACCCAGTACTTC. Protein sequence: CASSSRQTGETQYF. This chain uses TRBV5-1 with TRBJ2-5, with 7 bases aligning to TRBD1. V lost 3 bases and J lost 5; bases outside the gene matches: 7. The CDR3 sequence is 14 residues long. In germline, CDR1 is SGHRS, CDR2 YFSETQ. Using reference TRBV5-1 and TRBJ2-5 for the parts outside the CDR3, the full variable domain is KAGVTQTPRYLIKTRGQQVTLSCSPISGHRSVSWYQQTPGQGLQFLFEYFSETQRNKGNFPGRFSGRQFSNSRSEMNVSTLELGDSALYLCASSSRQTGETQYFGPGTRLLVL.

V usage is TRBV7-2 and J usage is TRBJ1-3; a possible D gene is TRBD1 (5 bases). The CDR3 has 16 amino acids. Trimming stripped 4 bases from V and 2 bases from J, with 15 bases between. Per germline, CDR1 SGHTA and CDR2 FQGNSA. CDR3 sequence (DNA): TGTGCCAGCAGCTCACAACAGGCGCTGACTGGAAACACCATATATTTT. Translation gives CASSSQQALTGNTIYF.

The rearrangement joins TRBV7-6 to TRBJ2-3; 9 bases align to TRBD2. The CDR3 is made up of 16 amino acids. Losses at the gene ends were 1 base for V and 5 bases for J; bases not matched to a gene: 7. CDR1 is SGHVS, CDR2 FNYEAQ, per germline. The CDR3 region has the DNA TGTGCCAGCAGCTTAGGACTCGCGGGGGGGCAAGATACGCAGTATTTT. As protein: CASSLGLAGGQDTQYF.

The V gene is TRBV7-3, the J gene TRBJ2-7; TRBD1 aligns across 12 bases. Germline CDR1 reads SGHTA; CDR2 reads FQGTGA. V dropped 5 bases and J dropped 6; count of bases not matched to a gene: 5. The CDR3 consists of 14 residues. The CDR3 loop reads CASSLGTGGGEQYF. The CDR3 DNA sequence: TGTGCCAGCAGCCTCGGGACAGGGGGCGGCGAGCAGTACTTC.

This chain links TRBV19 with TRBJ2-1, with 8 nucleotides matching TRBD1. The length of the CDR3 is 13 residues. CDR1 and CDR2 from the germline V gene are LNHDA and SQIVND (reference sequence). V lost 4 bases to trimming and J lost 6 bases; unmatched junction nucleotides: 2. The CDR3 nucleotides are TGTGCCAGTAGTACCACAGGGGGCAATGAGCAGTTCTTC. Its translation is CASSTTGGNEQFF.

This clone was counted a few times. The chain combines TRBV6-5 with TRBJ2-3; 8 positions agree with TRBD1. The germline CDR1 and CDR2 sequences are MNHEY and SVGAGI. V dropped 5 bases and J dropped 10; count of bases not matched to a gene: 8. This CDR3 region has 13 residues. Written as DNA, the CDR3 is TGTGCCAGCAGTCGAGGACAGGGCGGACCGCAGTATTTT. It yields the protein CASSRGQGGPQYF.

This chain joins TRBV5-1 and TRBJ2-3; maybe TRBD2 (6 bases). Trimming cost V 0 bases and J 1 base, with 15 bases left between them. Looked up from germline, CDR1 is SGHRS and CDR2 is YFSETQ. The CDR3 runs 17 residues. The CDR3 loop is CASSLAPTRRGTDTQYF. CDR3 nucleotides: TGCGCCAGCAGCTTGGCACCGACTAGGCGGGGCACAGATACGCAGTATTTT.

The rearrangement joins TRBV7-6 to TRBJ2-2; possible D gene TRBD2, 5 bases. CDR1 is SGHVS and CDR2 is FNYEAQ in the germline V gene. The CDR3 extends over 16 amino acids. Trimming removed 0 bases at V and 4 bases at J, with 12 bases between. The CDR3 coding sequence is TGTGCCAGCAGCTTAGCACAAAGGAGCGGCACCGGGGAGCTGTTTTTT. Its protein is CASSLAQRSGTGELFF.

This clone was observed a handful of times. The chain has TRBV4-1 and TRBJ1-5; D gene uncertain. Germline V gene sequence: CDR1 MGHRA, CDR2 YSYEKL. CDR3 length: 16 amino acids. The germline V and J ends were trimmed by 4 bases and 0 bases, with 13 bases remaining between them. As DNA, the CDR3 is TGCGCCAGCAGCCTCGAGGGAGCTTTTAGCAATCAGCCCCAGCATTTT. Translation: CASSLEGAFSNQPQHF.

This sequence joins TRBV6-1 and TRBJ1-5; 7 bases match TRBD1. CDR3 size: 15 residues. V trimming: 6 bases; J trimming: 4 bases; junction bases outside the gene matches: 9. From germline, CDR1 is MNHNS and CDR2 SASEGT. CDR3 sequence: CASRSLGTENQPQHF. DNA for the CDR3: TGTGCCAGCAGAAGTCTCGGGACAGAAAATCAGCCCCAGCATTTT.

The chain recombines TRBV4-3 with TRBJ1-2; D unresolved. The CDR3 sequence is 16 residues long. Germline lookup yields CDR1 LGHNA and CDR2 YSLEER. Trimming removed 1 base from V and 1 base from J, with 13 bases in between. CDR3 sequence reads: CASSQGGTQINYGYTF. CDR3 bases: TGCGCCAGCAGCCAAGGAGGTACCCAAATTAACTATGGCTACACCTTC.

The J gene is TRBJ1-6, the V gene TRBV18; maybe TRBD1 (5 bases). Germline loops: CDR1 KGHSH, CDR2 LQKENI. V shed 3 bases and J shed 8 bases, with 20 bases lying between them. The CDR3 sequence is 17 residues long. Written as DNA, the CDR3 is TGTGCCAGCTCACCCTACCGACCCGGGACGGGGGATTCACCCCTCCACTTT. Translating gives CASSPYRPGTGDSPLHF.

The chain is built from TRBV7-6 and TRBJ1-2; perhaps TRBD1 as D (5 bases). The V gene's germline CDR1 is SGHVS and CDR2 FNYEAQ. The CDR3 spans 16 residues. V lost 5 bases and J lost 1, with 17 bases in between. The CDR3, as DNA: TGTGCCAGCAGCCACTCGTTGGGGCCTATTAACTATGGCTACACCTTC. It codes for CASSHSLGPINYGYTF.

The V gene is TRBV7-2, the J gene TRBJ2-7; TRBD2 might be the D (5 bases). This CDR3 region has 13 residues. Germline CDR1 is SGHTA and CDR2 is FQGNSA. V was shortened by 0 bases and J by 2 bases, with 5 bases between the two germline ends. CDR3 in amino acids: CASSLARAYEQYF. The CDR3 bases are TGTGCCAGCAGCTTAGCGAGGGCCTACGAGCAGTACTTC.

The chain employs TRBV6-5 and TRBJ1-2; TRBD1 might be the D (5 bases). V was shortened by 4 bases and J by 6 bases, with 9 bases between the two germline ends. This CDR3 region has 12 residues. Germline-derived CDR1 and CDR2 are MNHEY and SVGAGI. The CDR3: CASSLGEDGYTF. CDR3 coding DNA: TGTGCCAGCAGTTTGGGGGAGGATGGCTACACCTTC.

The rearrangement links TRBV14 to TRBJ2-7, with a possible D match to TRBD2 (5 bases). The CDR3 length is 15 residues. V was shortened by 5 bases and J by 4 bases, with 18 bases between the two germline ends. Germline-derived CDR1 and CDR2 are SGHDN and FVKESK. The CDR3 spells CASSRASLPGYEQYF. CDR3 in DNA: TGTGCCAGCAGCAGGGCTAGCCTCCCTGGTTACGAGCAGTACTTC. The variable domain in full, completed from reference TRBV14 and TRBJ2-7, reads EAGVTQFPSHSVIEKGQTVTLRCDPISGHDNLYWYRRVMGKEIKFLLHFVKESKQDESGMPNNRFLAERTGGTYSTLKVQPAELEDSGVYFCASSRASLPGYEQYFGPGTRLTVT.

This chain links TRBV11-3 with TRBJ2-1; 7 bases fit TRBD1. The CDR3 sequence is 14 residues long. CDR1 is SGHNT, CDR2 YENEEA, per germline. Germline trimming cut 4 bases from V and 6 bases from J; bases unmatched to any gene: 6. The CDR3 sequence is CASSSRRGFNEQFF. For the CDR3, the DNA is TGTGCCAGCAGCTCCCGCAGGGGGTTCAATGAGCAGTTCTTC.